The sequence of this T cell receptor (beta chain) was determined in a study of blood T cell repertoires in COVID-19. This CDR3 is built from 15 residues. After removal of 7 bases from V and 5 bases from J, the junction contained 8 bases not matched to a gene. The germline gives CDR1 SNHLY, CDR2 FYNNEI. This clone has only a few counts. Here immunoSEQ multiplex PCR was the method, and the copy in TCRdb shows in-frame clones only, minus some. Of 200,000 to 300,000 clones in the sample, roughly 86% were seen once. The sequenced material came from peripheral blood. The sequence derives from a woman aged 45-59 years with acute or convalescent COVID-19. This sequence joins TRBV2 and TRBJ2-5; 12 nucleotides line up with TRBD2. DNA of the CDR3: TGTGCCAGCACTCAGAGACTAGCGGGAGTGGAGACCCAGTACTTC. Its translation is CASTQRLAGVETQYF.